This T cell receptor (beta chain) is drawn from a study of OX40 agonist ivuxolimab in advanced cancers. The wider study: Dose-escalation patients' cancers were hepatocellular carcinoma, melanoma, renal cell or head and neck cancer. The study's findings and limits: At 0.1 to 3.0 mg/kg, CD4+ and CD8+ blood T cells expanded clonally by week 6.

Patients had blood sampled at baseline and again on cycle 4 day 1 and cycle 7 day 1. Repertoires were generated with immunoSEQ multiplex PCR, while TCRdb's copy carries only in-frame clones and drops some. Of fewer than 70,000 clones listed, 85% to 90% are singletons. On this clone itself: Its antigen is unidentified.

The receptor was isolated from an adult with an advanced solid tumor such as melanoma, head and neck, liver or kidney cancer. Sequencing used CD4+ or CD8+ T cells sorted from blood, obtained in a trial of the OX40 agonist ivuxolimab.

CDR3 in amino acids: CSVGTQYF. Written as DNA, the CDR3 is TGCAGCGTTGGGACCCAGTACTTC. The chain joins TRBV29-1 to TRBJ2-5; no clear D. Trimming took 4 bases from V and 7 from J, leaving 1 base between them. Germline V gene sequence: CDR1 SQVTM, CDR2 ANQGSEA. The CDR3 is 8 residues long.